This passage covers 20 T cell receptor beta chains from one sample sequenced in a study of blood T cell repertoires in COVID-19. Repertoires were generated with immunoSEQ multiplex PCR, while TCRdb's copy carries only in-frame clones and drops some. The profile covers tens of thousands of clones, with less than 90% appearing a single time and roughly 13% taken by the ten largest. Sample: peripheral blood. These receptors were collected from a human donor in a cohort sampled during active COVID-19.

The chain couples TRBV30 to TRBJ1-5, with TRBD1 matching 11 bases. The V gene's germline CDR1 is GTSNPN and CDR2 SVGIG (reference sequence). Germline trimming cut 5 bases from V and 6 bases from J; bases unmatched to any gene: 6. The length of the CDR3 is 14 residues. CDR3 sequence reads: CAWEGQGASQPQHF. The CDR3, as DNA: TGTGCCTGGGAAGGACAGGGGGCATCTCAGCCCCAGCATTTT.

V usage is TRBV5-4 and J usage is TRBJ1-1, with D perhaps TRBD1 (6 bases). V lost 4 bases, J lost 1 base, and 8 bases lay in between. CDR3 length: 13 amino acids. Germline CDR1 and CDR2: SGHNT and YYREEE (reference sequence). The CDR3: CASSQTGNTEAFF. The CDR3 DNA is TGTGCCAGCAGCCAGACAGGGAACACTGAAGCTTTCTTT.

The chain joins TRBV5-4 to TRBJ1-2, with D tentatively TRBD1 (6 bases). This CDR3 spans 17 amino acids. The V end lost 0 bases, the J end lost 4 bases, and 19 bases lay between the germline ends. The germline gives CDR1 SGHNT, CDR2 YYREEE (reference sequence). The CDR3 DNA sequence: TGTGCCAGCAGCTTGGTCGGTACCGGGGGGCGTAGCTATGGCTACACCTTC. Amino acids: CASSLVGTGGRSYGYTF.

The chain links TRBV18 to TRBJ1-3; no clear D. Germline V CDR1 and CDR2: KGHSH, LQKENI. Trimming cost V 1 base and J 2 bases, with 12 bases left between them. This CDR3 has 16 residues. CDR3 sequence: CASSPRTGETGNTIYF. CDR3 bases: TGTGCCAGCTCACCACGGACCGGGGAAACTGGAAACACCATATATTTT.

This clone was recorded once. The V and J genes are TRBV7-2 and TRBJ1-2; D remains ambiguous. The V gene's germline CDR1 is SGHTA and CDR2 FQGNSA. The CDR3 totals 13 residues. With 1 base removed from V and 8 bases from J, the gap between germline ends came to 11 bases. The CDR3 DNA reads TGTGCCAGCAGCTTAGAGGTTGGCGGCGGCTACACCTTC. It codes for CASSLEVGGGYTF.

The chain has TRBV6-1 and TRBJ1-2; no clear D gene. The CDR3 consists of 13 residues. Germline assignment: CDR1 MNHNS and CDR2 SASEGT. The V gene lost 3 bases and the J gene lost 2 bases, with 7 bases spanning the gap. CDR3 region: CASSEGVNYGYTF. CDR3 sequence (DNA): TGTGCCAGCAGTGAGGGCGTGAACTATGGCTACACCTTC.

The chain links TRBV27 to TRBJ1-5; D perhaps matches TRBD1 (5 bases). This CDR3 has 14 residues. The V gene lost 5 bases and the J gene lost 2 bases, with 10 bases spanning the gap. Germline V gives CDR1 MNHEY, CDR2 SMNVEV (reference sequence). CDR3 bases: TGTGCCAGCAGTCGGGGGTTTGGCAATCAGCCCCAGCATTTT. Translation: CASSRGFGNQPQHF.

This clone occurred a few times. This chain links TRBV6-4 with TRBJ1-5; D is ambiguous. V was trimmed by 3 bases and J by 5 bases, leaving 8 bases between them. From germline, CDR1 is MRHNA and CDR2 SNTAGT. This CDR3 spans 13 amino acids. CDR3 bases: TGTGCCAGCAGTGAACAGCCAGATCAGCCCCAGCATTTT. Its translation is CASSEQPDQPQHF.

The chain carries TRBV25-1 and TRBJ2-7; D is possibly TRBD1 (6 bases). The CDR3 spans 14 residues. From germline, CDR1 is MGHDK and CDR2 SYGVNS. V was trimmed by 2 bases and J by 2 bases, leaving 10 bases between them. CDR3: CASSETGSAYEQYF. Written as DNA, the CDR3 is TGTGCCAGCAGTGAAACAGGGAGCGCCTACGAGCAGTACTTC.

The CDR3 sequence is CASSIAGGTEAFF. Here the CDR3 DNA reads TGTGCCAGTAGTATAGCAGGGGGCACTGAAGCTTTCTTT. V usage is TRBV19 and J usage is TRBJ1-1, with 7 bases identical to TRBD1. Germline V lookup: CDR1 LNHDA, CDR2 SQIVND (reference sequence). The CDR3 loop spans 13 amino acids. V lost 1 base, J lost 4 bases, and 0 bases stayed unmatched.

This clone was observed once. The chain links TRBV4-2 to TRBJ2-1; 12 nucleotides align to TRBD2. V lost 1 base and J lost 5; bases outside the gene matches: 9. Germline V lookup: CDR1 LGHNA, CDR2 YNFKEQ. This CDR3 has 18 residues. DNA of the CDR3: TGTGCCAGCAGCCAAGCCCTAGCGGGGGGGCGGGGTGACAATGAGCAGTTCTTC. This sequence encodes CASSQALAGGRGDNEQFF.

The chain carries TRBV2 and TRBJ1-5; 7 nucleotides agree with TRBD1. The V and J ends lost 6 bases and 0 bases, in that order; junction bases with no gene match: 8. Germline CDR1 SNHLY, CDR2 FYNNEI. CDR3 length: 16 residues. This CDR3 reads CASSPEGGLSNQPQHF. The CDR3 coding sequence is TGTGCCAGCAGCCCCGAAGGGGGCCTTAGCAATCAGCCCCAGCATTTT.

This sequence joins TRBV19 and TRBJ2-2, with D uncertain. Deletions cut 6 bases from V and 6 bases from J, with 20 bases between. CDR3 length: 16 amino acids. Germline V CDR1 and CDR2: LNHDA, SQIVND (reference sequence). CDR3 in amino acids: CASSPLGFRDAGELFF. DNA of the CDR3: TGTGCCAGTAGCCCCCTAGGTTTCAGAGACGCCGGGGAGCTGTTTTTT.

This clone has a single count. The genes are TRBV18 and TRBJ2-3, with TRBD1 matching over 8 bases. V dropped 5 bases and J dropped 2; count of bases not matched to a gene: 12. CDR1 and CDR2 from the germline V gene are KGHSH and LQKENI. CDR3 length: 17 amino acids. The CDR3 loop reads CASSTTQGALVTDTQYF. The CDR3, as DNA: TGTGCCAGCTCAACAACGCAGGGGGCTTTAGTCACAGATACGCAGTATTTT. Full variable domain (outside the CDR3, taken from reference TRBV18 and TRBJ2-3): NAGVMQNPRHLVRRRGQEARLRCSPMKGHSHVYWYRQLPEEGLKFMVYLQKENIIDESGMPKERFSAEFPKEGPSILRIQQVVRGDSAAYFCASSTTQGALVTDTQYFGPGTRLTVL.

This clone has a single count. The V gene is TRBV24-1, the J gene TRBJ2-1; 7 bases are a match to TRBD1. This CDR3 has 16 amino acids. Germline CDR1 reads KGHDR; CDR2 reads SFDVKD. The V gene end was trimmed by 3 bases and the J gene end by 7 bases; junction bases not matched to a gene: 11. The CDR3 bases are TGTGCCACCAGTGATCCCTCGAGACAGGGTAGGAATGAGCAGTTCTTC. This gives the protein CATSDPSRQGRNEQFF.

The V and J genes are TRBV12-3 or TRBV12-4 and TRBJ2-5, with D possibly matching TRBD2 (6 bases). The CDR3 contains 13 residues. V lost 3 bases and J 4 bases, leaving 9 bases between the germline ends. The CDR3 here is CASSFSGAETQYF. CDR3 DNA sequence: TGTGCCAGCAGTTTTAGCGGTGCAGAGACCCAGTACTTC.

V is TRBV11-1 and J is TRBJ2-2; D is possibly TRBD1 (6 bases). V was shortened by 6 bases and J by 7 bases, with 12 bases between the two germline ends. This CDR3 spans 13 amino acids. From germline, CDR1 is SGHAT and CDR2 FQDESV (reference sequence). The CDR3 region has the DNA TGTGCCAGCAGAATAACAGGGAGCGGGGAGCTGTTTTTT. Its protein is CASRITGSGELFF.

This rearrangement joins TRBV11-2 to TRBJ1-4; D unclear. This CDR3 has 15 amino acids. Germline values: CDR1 SGHAT, CDR2 FQNNGV. The V and J ends lost 2 bases and 5 bases respectively, with 12 bases between them. CDR3 sequence reads: CASSLNPGGNEKLFF. The DNA of the CDR3 is TGTGCCAGCAGCTTAAATCCAGGAGGAAATGAAAAACTGTTTTTT.

This clone showed up just once. V gene TRBV30 combines with J gene TRBJ2-5; 12 positions agree with TRBD1. This CDR3 is 15 amino acids long. Germline CDR1 GTSNPN, CDR2 SVGIG (reference sequence). V was clipped by 5 bases and J by 7 bases; unmatched bases: 11. The CDR3 coding sequence is TGTGCCTGGGCAGCGGGACAGGGGGCTGGTGGGACCCAGTACTTC. Its protein is CAWAAGQGAGGTQYF.

This clone showed up just a few times. The V gene is TRBV6-2 or TRBV6-3, the J gene TRBJ2-5; 11 nucleotides line up with TRBD2. Trimming removed 4 bases from V and 5 bases from J; junction bases left unmatched: 9. CDR3 length equals 16 residues. The germline V gene has CDR1 MNHEY and CDR2 SVGEGT. CDR3 coding DNA: TGTGCCAGCAGTTTACGTAGCGGGGGGGCCTCGGAGACCCAGTACTTC. This sequence encodes CASSLRSGGASETQYF.